The 17 T cell receptor beta chains listed next were all sequenced from one sample in a study of spatial heterogeneity in lung cancer. Regarding time point: sample taken at primary tumor resection. TCRdb passed the 5' RACE reads through MiXCR, listing each CDR3 protein once. The repertoire consists of more than 7,500 distinct CDR3 sequences, with roughly 4.3% occurring once and the leading ten covering approximately 30%. The sample consisted of PBMCs, taken at surgery. All receptors derive from a male donor with early-stage non-small cell lung cancer.

A few counts support this clonotype. The rearrangement joins TRBV7-9 to TRBJ2-3; D may be TRBD2 (6 bases). The CDR3 extends over 13 amino acids. The germline CDR1 and CDR2 sequences are SEHNR and FQNEAQ (reference sequence). V lost 0 bases and J lost 8, with 9 bases in between. The CDR3 nucleotides read TGTGCCAGCAGCTTAGCGGAAGCGGGTACGCAGTATTTT. Protein product: CASSLAEAGTQYF.

This chain joins TRBV3-1 and TRBJ1-2; no clear D gene. The germline V gene has CDR1 LGHDT and CDR2 YNNKEL (reference sequence). V was cut by 0 bases and J by 5 bases, with 13 bases left in between. This CDR3 is built from 15 residues. This chain's CDR3 is CASSQEGGEKYGYTF. The CDR3 nucleotides read TGTGCCAGCAGCCAAGAGGGTGGAGAGAAATATGGCTACACCTTC.

The chain combines TRBV5-1 with TRBJ1-1; D gene ambiguous. The CDR3 extends over 15 amino acids. V dropped 0 bases and J dropped 0 bases, with 9 bases sitting between them. Germline V gene sequence: CDR1 SGHRS, CDR2 YFSETQ. Here the CDR3 reads CASSLEGAMNTEAFF. The CDR3 nucleotides read TGCGCCAGCAGCTTGGAAGGAGCCATGAACACTGAAGCTTTCTTT.

This clonotype was detected a few times. V and J are TRBV12-3 or TRBV12-4 and TRBJ1-2; TRBD1 matches at 7 bases. The CDR3 is made up of 15 amino acids. The trim removed 6 bases at V and 3 bases at J, leaving 10 bases unmatched. CDR3 in amino acids: CASSQKVGQYYGYTF. The DNA of the CDR3 is TGTGCCAGCAGCCAAAAAGTGGGACAGTACTATGGCTACACCTTC.

This clonotype is termed medium-sized (0.01 to 0.1%). The CDR3 DNA reads TGTGCCAGCAGTACAGGATATTTGGGAGATACGCAGTATTTT. Amino acids: CASSTGYLGDTQYF. V usage is TRBV6-6 and J usage is TRBJ2-3; possible D gene TRBD1, 5 bases. Trimming removed 5 bases at V and 5 bases at J, with 14 bases between. Germline V gene data show CDR1 as MNHNY and CDR2 as SVGAGI (reference sequence). This CDR3 comprises 14 residues.

This clonotype was seen more than once but under ten times. Possible read error: a much larger clone is one base away. The chain employs TRBV7-2 and TRBJ1-4, with a weak D call TRBD1 (5 bases). Germline V gene lookup returns CDR1 SGHTA and CDR2 FQGNSA. The CDR3 covers 16 residues. Trimming pared 4 bases from V and 0 bases from J, leaving 12 bases between. The DNA of the CDR3 is TGTGCCAGCAGCTGGGACCGCCTTTCAACTAATGAAAAACTGTTTTTT. It translates to CASSWDRLSTNEKLFF.

The chain is built from TRBV29-1 and TRBJ2-5; 11 bases are shared with TRBD1. The V gene end was trimmed by 6 bases and the J gene end by 5 bases; junction bases not matched to a gene: 5. Germline CDR1 SQVTM, CDR2 ANQGSEA. The CDR3 extends over 13 amino acids. In DNA, the CDR3 is TGCAGCGTCGGGACAGGGGGGGCGGAGACCCAGTACTTC. Translating gives CSVGTGGAETQYF.

This clonotype is termed medium-sized (0.01 to 0.1%). The rearrangement links TRBV6-1 to TRBJ1-1; perhaps TRBD1 as D (6 bases). CDR1 and CDR2 (germline): MNHNS, SASEGT. V was pared by 1 base and J by 4 bases, with 13 bases between. This CDR3 contains 15 residues. In DNA form, the CDR3 reads TGTGCCAGCAGTGAAGTTGTACAGGGAATCACTGAAGCTTTCTTT. Translating gives CASSEVVQGITEAFF.

By share, this clonotype counts as medium-sized (0.01 to 0.1%). No DNA is shown, since the ends of the CDR3 on it are uncertain; the CDR3 is the one TCRdb lists. This rearrangement joins TRBV5-1 to TRBJ2-7; no check of the table's D call, TRBD1, against the DNA was made. In germline, CDR1 is SGHRS, CDR2 YFSETQ. The CDR3 length is 16 residues, termini included. The chain's CDR3 is CASSLAFGLGNGEKYF.

This clonotype is medium-sized (0.01 to 0.1%) in the sample. This chain uses TRBV10-3 with TRBJ1-2; possibly TRBD1 for D (5 bases). Between the trimmed V and J ends, which lost 2 bases and 7 bases, there was a span of 11 bases. From germline, CDR1 is ENHRY and CDR2 SYGVKD. CDR3 size: 13 residues. CDR3: CAISETGQRGYTF. The CDR3 nucleotides read TGTGCCATCAGTGAGACGGGGCAGCGTGGCTACACCTTC.

Judged by abundance, this clonotype is medium-sized. The chain recombines TRBV5-1 with TRBJ2-5; 7 bases align to TRBD1. CDR1 and CDR2 from the germline V gene are SGHRS and YFSETQ. CDR3 length: 14 residues. V trimming: 1 base; J trimming: 1 base; junction bases outside the gene matches: 1. DNA of the CDR3: TGCGCCAGCAGCTTGCGGACAGGCCAAGAGACCCAGTACTTC. This translates into CASSLRTGQETQYF.

In its sample, this clonotype is medium-sized. This rearrangement joins TRBV6-6 to TRBJ2-6, with D perhaps matching TRBD1 (5 bases). Trimming cost V 2 bases and J 0 bases, with 5 bases left between them. Germline CDR1 MNHNY, CDR2 SVGAGI (reference sequence). The CDR3 runs to 15 residues. The CDR3 loop is CASSYDSSGANVLTF. The CDR3 nucleotides are TGTGCCAGCAGTTACGACAGCTCTGGGGCCAACGTCCTGACTTTC.

The genes are TRBV4-2 and TRBJ2-1, with TRBD2 matching over 12 bases. The trim removed 0 bases at V and 2 bases at J, leaving 8 bases unmatched. Germline loops: CDR1 LGHNA, CDR2 YNFKEQ. The CDR3 spans 19 residues. The CDR3 nucleotides are TGTGCCAGCAGCCAAGATCTACTAGCGGGGGGCCCAGCCTACAATGAGCAGTTCTTC. Translated: CASSQDLLAGGPAYNEQFF.

This clonotype is categorized as medium-sized. The J gene is TRBJ1-5, the V gene TRBV12-3 or TRBV12-4; possible D gene TRBD1, 6 bases. V was shortened by 6 bases and J by 3 bases, with 21 bases between the two germline ends. The CDR3 is 17 amino acids. DNA for the CDR3: TGTGCCAGCAGCTCAAAAAGGGGGAGTGTGGACAATCAGCCCCAGCATTTT. It translates to CASSSKRGSVDNQPQHF.

This clonotype appeared many times. The chain links TRBV12-5 to TRBJ2-5; 9 positions agree with TRBD2. Germline CDR1 and CDR2: LGHNT and FRNRAP. Trimming at V came to 6 bases and at J to 4 bases, leaving 9 bases not matched to a gene. CDR3 length: 15 residues. CDR3: CASGASGAPGETQYF. The CDR3 DNA reads TGTGCTAGTGGGGCTAGCGGGGCCCCAGGAGAGACCCAGTACTTC.

This clonotype was seen repeatedly, ten times or more. V gene TRBV12-3 or TRBV12-4 combines with J gene TRBJ1-6; unclear D gene. The V gene lost 1 base and the J gene lost 0 bases, with 4 bases spanning the gap. This CDR3 spans 15 amino acids. The CDR3 sequence is CASSLDSSYNSPLHF. The DNA for the CDR3 is TGTGCCAGCAGTTTAGATAGCTCCTATAATTCACCCCTCCACTTT.

In its sample, this clonotype ranks as medium-sized. The chain couples TRBV14 to TRBJ2-2; the D call may be TRBD1 or TRBD2 (5 bases each). Germline values: CDR1 SGHDN, CDR2 FVKESK. V shed 2 bases and J shed 2 bases, with 9 bases lying between them. The CDR3 sequence is 15 residues long. This chain's CDR3 is CASSQIRGNTGELFF. DNA for the CDR3: TGTGCCAGCAGCCAAATCCGGGGCAACACCGGGGAGCTGTTTTTT.